The T cell receptor (beta chain) described here comes from a study of blood T cell repertoires in COVID-19. Generated by immunoSEQ multiplex PCR, the TCRdb table keeps only in-frame clones and is missing some. The sample shows about 220,000 clones, approximately 81% of them seen only once. There are 13 residues in the CDR3. Germline V lookup: CDR1 SEHNR, CDR2 FQNEAQ (reference sequence). V shed 2 bases, J shed 5 bases, and the junction held 2 bases outside the gene matches. Sequences were obtained from peripheral blood. The sequence came from a woman aged 60 to 75 who had recovered from COVID-19. V is TRBV7-9 and J is TRBJ2-5; 7 bases agree with TRBD1. The chain's CDR3 is CASSLTGEETQYF. CDR3 nucleotide sequence: TGTGCCAGCAGCTTAACAGGGGAGGAGACCCAGTACTTC.